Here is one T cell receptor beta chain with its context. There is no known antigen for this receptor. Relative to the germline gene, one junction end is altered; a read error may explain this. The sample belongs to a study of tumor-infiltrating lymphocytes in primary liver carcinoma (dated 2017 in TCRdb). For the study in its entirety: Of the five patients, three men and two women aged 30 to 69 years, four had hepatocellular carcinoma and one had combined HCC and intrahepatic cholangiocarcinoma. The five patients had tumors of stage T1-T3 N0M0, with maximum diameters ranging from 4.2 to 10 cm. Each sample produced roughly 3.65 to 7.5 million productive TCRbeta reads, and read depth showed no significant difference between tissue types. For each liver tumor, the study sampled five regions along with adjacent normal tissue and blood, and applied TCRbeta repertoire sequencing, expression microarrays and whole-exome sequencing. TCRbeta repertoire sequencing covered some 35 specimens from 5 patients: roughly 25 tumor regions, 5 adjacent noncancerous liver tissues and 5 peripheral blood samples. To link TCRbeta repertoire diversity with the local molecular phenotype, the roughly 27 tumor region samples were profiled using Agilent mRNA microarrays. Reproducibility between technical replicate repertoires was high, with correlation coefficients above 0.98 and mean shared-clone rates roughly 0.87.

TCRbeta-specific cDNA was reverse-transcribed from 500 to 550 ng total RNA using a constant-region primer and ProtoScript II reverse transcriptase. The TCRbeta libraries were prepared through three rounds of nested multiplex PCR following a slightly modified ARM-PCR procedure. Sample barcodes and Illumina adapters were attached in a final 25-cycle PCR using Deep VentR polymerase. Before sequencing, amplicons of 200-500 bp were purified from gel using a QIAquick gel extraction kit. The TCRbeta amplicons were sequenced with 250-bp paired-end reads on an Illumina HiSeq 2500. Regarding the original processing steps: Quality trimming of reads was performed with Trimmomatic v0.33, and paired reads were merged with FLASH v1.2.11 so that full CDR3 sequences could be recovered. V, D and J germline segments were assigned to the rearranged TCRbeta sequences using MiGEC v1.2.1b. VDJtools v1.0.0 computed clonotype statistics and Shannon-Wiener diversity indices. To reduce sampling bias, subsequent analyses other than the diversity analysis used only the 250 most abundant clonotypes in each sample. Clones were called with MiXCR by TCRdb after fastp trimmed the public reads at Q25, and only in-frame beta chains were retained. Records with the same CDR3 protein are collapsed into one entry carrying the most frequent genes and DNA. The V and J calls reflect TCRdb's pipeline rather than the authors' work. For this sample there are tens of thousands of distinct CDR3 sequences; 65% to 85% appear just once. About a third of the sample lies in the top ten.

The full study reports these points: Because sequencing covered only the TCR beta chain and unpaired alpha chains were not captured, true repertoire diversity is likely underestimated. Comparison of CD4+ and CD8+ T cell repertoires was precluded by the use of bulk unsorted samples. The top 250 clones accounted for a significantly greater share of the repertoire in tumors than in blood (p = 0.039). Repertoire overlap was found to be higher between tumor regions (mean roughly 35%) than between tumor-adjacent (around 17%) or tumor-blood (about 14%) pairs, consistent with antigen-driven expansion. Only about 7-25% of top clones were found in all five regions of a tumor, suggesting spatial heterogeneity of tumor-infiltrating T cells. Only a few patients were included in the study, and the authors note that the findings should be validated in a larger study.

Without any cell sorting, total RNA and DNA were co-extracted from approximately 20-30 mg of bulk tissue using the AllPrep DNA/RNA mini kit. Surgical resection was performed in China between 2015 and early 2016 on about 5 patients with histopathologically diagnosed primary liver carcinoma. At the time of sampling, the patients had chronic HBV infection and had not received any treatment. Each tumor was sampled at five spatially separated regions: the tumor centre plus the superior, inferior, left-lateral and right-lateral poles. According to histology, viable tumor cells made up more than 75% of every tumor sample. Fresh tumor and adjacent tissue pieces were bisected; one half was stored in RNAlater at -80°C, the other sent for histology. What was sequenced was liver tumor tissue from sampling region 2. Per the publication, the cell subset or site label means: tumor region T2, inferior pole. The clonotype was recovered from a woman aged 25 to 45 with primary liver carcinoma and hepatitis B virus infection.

CDR3 loop: CARSLIGLYF. The nucleotide sequence is TGTGCCAGGAGCTTAATAGGACTGTACTTC. The sequence links TRBV7-9 to TRBJ2-7; matching of 5 bases hints at TRBD2 as the D gene. The CDR1 and CDR2 encoded by the germline V gene (reference sequence) are SEHNR and FQNEAQ. From the cysteine through the phenylalanine, the CDR3 covers 10 amino acids. The retained sequence is limited to the CDR3, 30 bases, with the frame set at the first base.